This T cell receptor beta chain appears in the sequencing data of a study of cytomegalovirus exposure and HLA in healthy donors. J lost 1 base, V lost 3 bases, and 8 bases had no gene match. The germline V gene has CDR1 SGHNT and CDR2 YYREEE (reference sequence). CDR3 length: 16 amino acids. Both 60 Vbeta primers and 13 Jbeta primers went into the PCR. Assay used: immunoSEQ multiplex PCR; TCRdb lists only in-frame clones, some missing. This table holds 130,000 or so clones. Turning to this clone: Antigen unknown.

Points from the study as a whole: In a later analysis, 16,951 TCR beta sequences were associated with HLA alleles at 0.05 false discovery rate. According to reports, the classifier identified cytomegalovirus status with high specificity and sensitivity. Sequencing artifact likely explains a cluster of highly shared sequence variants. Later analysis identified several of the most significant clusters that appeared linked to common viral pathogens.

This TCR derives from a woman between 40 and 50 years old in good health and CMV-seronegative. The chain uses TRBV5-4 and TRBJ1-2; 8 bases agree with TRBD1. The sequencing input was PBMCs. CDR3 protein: CASSYPTGGNNYGYTF. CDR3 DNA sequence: TGTGCCAGCAGCTATCCCACAGGGGGGAATAACTATGGCTACACCTTC. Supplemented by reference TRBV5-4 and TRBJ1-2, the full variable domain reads ETGVTQSPTHLIKTRGQQVTLRCSSQSGHNTVSWYQQALGQGPQFIFQYYREEENGRGNFPPRFSGLQFPNYSSELNVNALELDDSALYLCASSYPTGGNNYGYTFGSGTRLTVV.